This T cell receptor (beta chain) emerged from a study of cytomegalovirus exposure and HLA in healthy donors. Study observations and caveats: It is likely that the observed cluster of highly shared sequence variants was a sequencing artifact.

The CDR3 totals 15 residues. From germline, CDR1 is LNHDA and CDR2 SQIVND (reference sequence). With respect to this clone: Its cognate antigen is unknown. A junction boundary mismatches the germline segment, possibly from a read error.

13 Jbeta primers and 60 Vbeta primers were used for the PCR. TCRdb keeps only in-frame clones here, not all; method: immunoSEQ multiplex PCR. The sample comprises about 200,000 clones, roughly 80% of which are singletons, and about 1.7% rests with the top ten. This sequence joins TRBV19 and TRBJ2-7; 8 positions match TRBD2. Sequencing was performed on PBMCs. The TCR sequence derives from a man aged 45-65 years in good health and CMV-seronegative. CDR3 loop: CASMGRAGASHEQYF. The CDR3 region has the DNA TGTGCCAGTATGGGGAGAGCGGGAGCCTCCCACGAGCAGTACTTC.